A selection of T cell receptor beta chains follows, all from one sample in a study of cytomegalovirus exposure and HLA in healthy donors. Clones were read by immunoSEQ multiplex PCR, and TCRdb kept only the in-frame ones, dropping some. The sample includes 150,000 to 200,000 clones, approximately 82% of them seen just once. The sequenced sample consisted of PBMCs. These receptors all stem from a male donor in good health and CMV-seropositive. Each CDR3 is given with its conserved first and last residue. Each record gives: clone size, J gene, D gene, CDR3 length, V gene, CDR3 DNA, CDR3 protein. D genes are given only for firm matches. Clone size is shown for a subset of rows, as once, few, many or a class of expanded clone.

. TRBJ2-3 . 14 TRBV28 TGTGCCAGCAGTTCGGCAGGGGAAACAGATACGCAGTATTTT CASSSAGETDTQYF
. TRBJ1-5 . 15 TRBV6-6 TGTGCCAGCAGACAGAGCTTACTTAGCAATCAGCCCCAGCATTTT CASRQSLLSNQPQHF
. TRBJ1-1 TRBD1 16 TRBV19 TGTGCCAGTAGTAACGGACAGGGGGCAGGTTCGTTTGAAGCTTTCTTT CASSNGQGAGSFEAFF
. TRBJ2-5 TRBD1 16 TRBV29-1 TGCAGCGTTGAAGATTTCAACAGGGGGTACCAAGAGACCCAGTACTTC CSVEDFNRGYQETQYF
. TRBJ2-7 . 12 TRBV27 TGTGCCAGCAGTCGGGGTACCTACGAGCAGTACTTC CASSRGTYEQYF
few TRBJ1-2 . 15 TRBV30 TGTGCCTGGAGTATTAAAGACGGGAACAAGTATGGCTACACCTTC CAWSIKDGNKYGYTF
. TRBJ2-1 . 14 TRBV30 TGTGCCTGGAGTGTGCTCCCGGCGGACAATGAGCAGTTCTTC CAWSVLPADNEQFF
. TRBJ1-1 . 13 TRBV19 TGTGCCAGTACCAAGACAAGGAACACTGAAGCTTTCTTT CASTKTRNTEAFF
once TRBJ2-3 TRBD2 16 TRBV5-5 TGTGCCAGCAGCCCAAGACTAGCGGGAGCCGCAGATACGCAGTATTTT CASSPRLAGAADTQYF
. TRBJ1-2 TRBD1 14 TRBV7-9 TGTGCCAGCAGCTTCGACAGGGACTCTCGCGGCTACACCTTC CASSFDRDSRGYTF
. TRBJ2-3 TRBD2 15 TRBV29-1 TGCAGCGCCTGTGGGGTAGCGGGAGTCCCAGATACGCAGTATTTT CSACGVAGVPDTQYF
once TRBJ1-2 TRBD1 14 TRBV5-1 TGCGCCAGCAGGAGGGACAGGGCTTTCTATGGCTACACCTTC CASRRDRAFYGYTF
. TRBJ2-3 . 16 TRBV7-2 TGTGCCAGCACGAATAGGCGGGGCGCCAGCACAGATACGCAGTATTTT CASTNRRGASTDTQYF
. TRBJ2-7 . 17 TRBV21-1 TGTGCCAGCAGCAAAGGGTCCCGGACAGGGGGCTGTGTCGAGCAGTACTTC CASSKGSRTGGCVEQYF
. TRBJ2-1 TRBD1 14 TRBV6-4 TGTGCCAGCAGTGACTGGGACAGAGGCAATGAGCAGTTCTTC CASSDWDRGNEQFF
. TRBJ2-2 TRBD2 19 TRBV10-1 TGCGCCAGCAGTGAATCAAATCCGGGACTAGCGGGATTGGCCGGGGAGCTGTTTTTT CASSESNPGLAGLAGELFF
. TRBJ1-3 . 14 TRBV14 TGTGCCAGCAGCCAAGATCTCTCTGGAAACACCATATATTTT CASSQDLSGNTIYF
once TRBJ2-1 . 16 TRBV4-1 TGCGCCAGCAGCCATACCCTAGCGAAAAATGGGAATGAGCAGTTCTTC CASSHTLAKNGNEQFF
. TRBJ2-2 . 13 TRBV7-6 TGTGCCAGCAGCCATAACAGGGCCGGGGAGCTGTTTTTT CASSHNRAGELFF
few TRBJ1-4 TRBD1 14 TRBV4-1 TGCGCCAGCAGCCGGGACAGATCTTACGGAAAACTGTTTTTT CASSRDRSYGKLFF
. TRBJ1-3 TRBD1 15 TRBV5-6 TGTGCCAGCAGCTCCGGGACAGGGTCTGGAAACACCATATATTTT CASSSGTGSGNTIYF
. TRBJ1-5 TRBD1 14 TRBV7-9 TGTGCCACGGGAGGGACAGGGGGCCATCAGCCCCAGCATTTT CATGGTGGHQPQHF
. TRBJ1-3 . 14 TRBV5-4 TGTGCCAGCACCTGGGGGGGCGCTGGAAACACCATATATTTT CASTWGGAGNTIYF
few TRBJ2-1 TRBD1 14 TRBV7-9 TGTGCCAGCAGCTTGGGACAGGGGCTCGGTGAGCAGTTCTTC CASSLGQGLGEQFF
. TRBJ2-2 TRBD1 16 TRBV27 TGTGCCAGCAGTTTACCTCGGACAGGGTTCACCGGGGAGCTGTTTTTT CASSLPRTGFTGELFF
few TRBJ1-1 . 14 TRBV27 TGTGCCAGCCATGAAACAGGGCTGAACACTGAAGCTTTCTTT CASHETGLNTEAFF
. TRBJ2-1 . 12 TRBV5-5 TGTGCCAGCAGCTTGGTCAGTAATGAGCAGTTCTTC CASSLVSNEQFF
. TRBJ2-7 TRBD2 15 TRBV7-9 TGTGCCAGCATCGCCCCTAGCGGGAGTATCTACGAGCAGTACTTC CASIAPSGSIYEQYF
. TRBJ2-3 TRBD2 17 TRBV5-4 TGTGCCAGCAGCTTCAGACTAGCGGGAGGGCCTGCAGATACGCAGTATTTT CASSFRLAGGPADTQYF
once TRBJ2-1 TRBD2 13 TRBV5-1 TGCGCCAGCAAGGGACTAGCTGGTAATGAGCAGTTCTTC CASKGLAGNEQFF
. TRBJ2-7 . 15 TRBV7-8 TGTGCCAGCAGCTCCCGAGGCCTAGGTCCCTACGAGCAGTACTTC CASSSRGLGPYEQYF
. TRBJ2-1 TRBD1 14 TRBV27 TGTGCCAGCGGACAGGAGAGCTCCTACAATGAGCAGTTCTTC CASGQESSYNEQFF
. TRBJ1-1 . 17 TRBV5-1 TGCGCCAGCAGCTTGGCCGTCCAGGGGACAATGAACACTGAAGCTTTCTTT CASSLAVQGTMNTEAFF
once TRBJ2-5 TRBD1 20 TRBV7-6 TGTGCCAGCAGCTTAGAATTGGGAATTGGGGACAGGGCTTACCAAGAGACCCAGTACTTC CASSLELGIGDRAYQETQYF
. TRBJ1-5 . 13 TRBV6-5 TGTGCCAGCAGTTCGGAGAGCGATCAGCCCCAGCATTTT CASSSESDQPQHF
. TRBJ2-2 TRBD2 17 TRBV28 TGTGCCAGCAGCCCCCCCGTGGCTAGCGGGAGGGCCGGGGAGCTGTTTTTT CASSPPVASGRAGELFF
once TRBJ1-5 TRBD1 15 TRBV6-6 TGTGCCAGCAGTTACTCGAAGGGGGCCAATCAGCCCCAGCATTTT CASSYSKGANQPQHF
. TRBJ2-1 TRBD1 18 TRBV7-8 TGTGCCAGCAGCCCAAGGACAGGACGTTCCCTTAAAGACAATGAGCAGTTCTTC CASSPRTGRSLKDNEQFF
. TRBJ2-7 TRBD2 15 TRBV27 TGTGCCAGCAGTTTCGTGGGAGGGAGCTCCTACGAGCAGTACTTC CASSFVGGSSYEQYF
. TRBJ2-7 TRBD2 13 TRBV19 TGTGCCACCCGGCGGCCGGGGGGGTACGAGCAGTACTTC CATRRPGGYEQYF
. TRBJ1-3 . 15 TRBV6-5 TGTGCCAGCAGTTCTAATACAGCCGGATCGAACACCATATATTTT CASSSNTAGSNTIYF